Given below is one TCR beta chain in context. The target antigen is unknown. The sample comes from a study of cytomegalovirus exposure and HLA in healthy donors. Study information: Earlier sequencing of 150 million to 200 million T cells yielded 95 million to 120 million unique TCR beta sequences.

The study's findings and limits: In a later analysis, productive TCRs from donors in an Asian-associated ancestry cluster reportedly carried fewer N-insertions than the cohort mean. More clonal expansion characterized HLA-associated TCR beta chains than equally common others in a later analysis.

The CDR3 extends over 16 amino acids. The V gene end was trimmed by 2 bases and the J gene end by 7 bases; junction bases not matched to a gene: 9. Germline values: CDR1 LGHNA, CDR2 YSLEER. 60 Vbeta and 13 Jbeta primers were used in PCR. The method was immunoSEQ multiplex PCR; TCRdb's version includes in-frame clones alone and lacks a portion of them. Among approximately 190,000 clones listed, 84% were seen once. The TCR sequence derives from a woman aged 45-65 years in good health and CMV-seropositive. The rearrangement joins TRBV4-3 to TRBJ2-1; 9 bases agree with TRBD2. Sequencing was carried out using PBMCs. CDR3: CASSQYRTSVGNEQFF. CDR3 coding DNA: TGCGCCAGCAGCCAATACAGGACTAGCGTTGGGAATGAGCAGTTCTTC.